The 14 T cell receptor beta chains listed next were all sequenced from one sample in a study of T cell changes during pregnancy in multiple sclerosis. TCRdb's copy holds only in-frame clones and misses some; the assay was immunoSEQ multiplex PCR. The table has around 56,000 clones, about 85% seen once. The material sequenced was CD4+ T cells from peripheral blood mononuclear cells, taken in the third trimester of pregnancy. These receptor sequences come from a female donor with multiple sclerosis, enrolled in a pregnancy study.

The chain recombines TRBV6-6 with TRBJ1-2; 7 bases match TRBD1. The germline gives CDR1 MNHNY, CDR2 SVGAGI (reference sequence). CDR3 length: 15 amino acids. V shed 4 bases and J 3 bases; nucleotides not matched to a gene: 8. CDR3 protein: CASSSTGDTHYGYTF. The DNA of the CDR3 is TGTGCCAGCAGTTCCACAGGGGACACACACTATGGCTACACCTTC.

The chain is built from TRBV5-1 and TRBJ2-7, with D possibly matching TRBD1 (6 bases). The germline gives CDR1 SGHRS, CDR2 YFSETQ. The V end lost 1 base, the J end lost 4 bases, and 21 bases lay between the germline ends. This CDR3 contains 17 residues. The CDR3 loop reads CASSLYGTNHVGYEQYF. Here the CDR3 DNA reads TGCGCCAGCAGCTTGTACGGGACAAACCATGTCGGATACGAGCAGTACTTC.

The chain carries TRBV2 and TRBJ1-3; D is unresolved. This CDR3 region has 13 residues. Germline-derived CDR1 and CDR2 are SNHLY and FYNNEI. V dropped 0 bases and J dropped 4 bases, with 4 bases sitting between them. CDR3 bases: TGTGCCAGCAGTGAAGCCGGGGGAAACACCATATATTTT. It translates to CASSEAGGNTIYF. Variable domain in full (rest from reference TRBV2 and TRBJ1-3): EPEVTQTPSHQVTQMGQEVILRCVPISNHLYFYWYRQILGQKVEFLVSFYNNEISEKSEIFDDQFSVERPDGSNFTLKIRSTKLEDSAMYFCASSEAGGNTIYFGEGSWLTVV.

V is TRBV6-6 and J is TRBJ1-2, with D tentatively TRBD1 (6 bases). The V gene lost 4 bases and the J gene lost 8 bases, with 17 bases spanning the gap. The CDR3 extends over 14 amino acids. The germline V gene encodes CDR1 MNHNY and CDR2 SVGAGI (reference sequence). Here the CDR3 reads CASSSKTAQGGYTF. Here the CDR3 DNA reads TGTGCCAGCAGTTCCAAGACGGCTCAGGGGGGCTACACCTTC.

The chain is built from TRBV29-1 and TRBJ1-2; TRBD1 aligns across 8 bases. Looked up from germline, CDR1 is SQVTM and CDR2 is ANQGSEA. V dropped 7 bases and J dropped 1; count of bases not matched to a gene: 2. The CDR3 extends over 12 amino acids. CDR3 DNA: TGCAGCGCGGGACAGGATAACTATGGCTACACCTTC. Translated: CSAGQDNYGYTF.

The chain uses TRBV6-5 and TRBJ2-7; 8 positions agree with TRBD1. Germline assignment: CDR1 MNHEY and CDR2 SVGAGI. V was clipped by 4 bases and J by 2 bases; unmatched bases: 7. This CDR3 comprises 15 residues. CDR3 coding DNA: TGTGCCAGCAGTTTAGAAGGACAGGGAACCTACGAGCAGTACTTC. This codes for CASSLEGQGTYEQYF.

The chain has TRBV6-6 and TRBJ1-1, with TRBD1 identical over 9 bases. The CDR3 is 13 residues long. The junction had 9 bases not matched to a gene; V was cut back by 5 bases and J by 11 bases. Germline CDR1 and CDR2: MNHNY and SVGAGI (reference sequence). Here the CDR3 reads CASSDNRGRGAFF. The CDR3 coding sequence is TGTGCCAGCAGTGACAACAGGGGGCGGGGGGCTTTCTTT.

For the CDR3, the DNA is TGTGCCAGCTCAGCACAGGGGGTACCACCTATCAATCAGCCCCAGCATTTT. Translating gives CASSAQGVPPINQPQHF. V gene TRBV18 combines with J gene TRBJ1-5, with 8 bases fitting TRBD1. Germline V gives CDR1 KGHSH, CDR2 LQKENI. J was trimmed by 3 bases and V by 5 bases; bases with no gene match: 12. CDR3 size: 17 residues. Together with reference TRBV18 and TRBJ1-5, the CDR3 gives the full variable domain: NAGVMQNPRHLVRRRGQEARLRCSPMKGHSHVYWYRQLPEEGLKFMVYLQKENIIDESGMPKERFSAEFPKEGPSILRIQQVVRGDSAAYFCASSAQGVPPINQPQHFGDGTRLSIL.

This sequence joins TRBV19 and TRBJ1-5; possible D gene TRBD1, 5 bases. V gave up 5 bases and J gave up 5 bases, with 16 bases separating them. Germline V lookup: CDR1 LNHDA, CDR2 SQIVND (reference sequence). The CDR3 length is 15 residues. This CDR3 reads CASSPRVPGDQPQHF. CDR3 DNA: TGTGCCAGTAGTCCTCGGGTTCCGGGGGATCAGCCCCAGCATTTT.

The genes are TRBV6-1 and TRBJ1-1; TRBD1 is a possible D gene (6 bases). The V and J ends lost 4 bases and 0 bases respectively, with 21 bases between them. The CDR3 sequence is 18 residues long. Germline CDR1 is MNHNS and CDR2 is SASEGT. CDR3 in DNA: TGTGCCAGCAGTGCCCTCCCAGGGGCGGGGGCGGTGAACACTGAAGCTTTCTTT. Protein product: CASSALPGAGAVNTEAFF.

The CDR3 reads CASSPYGSGFYEQYF. The CDR3, as DNA: TGTGCCAGCAGCCCCTATGGTAGCGGGTTCTACGAGCAGTACTTC. The J gene is TRBJ2-7, the V gene TRBV6-5, with 7 bases identical to TRBD2. CDR1 is MNHEY and CDR2 is SVGAGI in the germline V gene. Unmatched junction bases numbered 11, after V lost 6 bases and J lost 3 bases. CDR3 length: 15 amino acids.

The chain has TRBV6-5 and TRBJ2-7, with 7 bases that match TRBD2. V shed 10 bases, J shed 2 bases, and the junction held 8 bases outside the gene matches. This CDR3 spans 13 amino acids. Looked up from germline, CDR1 is MNHEY and CDR2 is SVGAGI. The CDR3 nucleotides are TGTGCCACCTCTAGCGGATTAGCCTACGAGCAGTACTTC. Translation gives CATSSGLAYEQYF.

The V gene is TRBV29-1, the J gene TRBJ2-3, with D possibly being TRBD2 (5 bases). The CDR3 covers 16 residues. V lost 4 bases and J lost 4, with 21 bases in between. Germline V gives CDR1 SQVTM, CDR2 ANQGSEA. The DNA for the CDR3 is TGCAGCGTTGCGGCGACTATCATGTCTAGGCCAGATACGCAGTATTTT. Protein: CSVAATIMSRPDTQYF.

The chain carries TRBV7-8 and TRBJ1-5; 7 bases align to TRBD1. From germline, CDR1 is SGHVS and CDR2 FQNEAQ. J lost 2 bases, V lost 2 bases, and 12 bases had no gene match. The CDR3 has 18 residues. CDR3 region: CASSLSSDRAGGNQPQHF. CDR3 bases: TGTGCCAGCAGCTTATCGTCAGACAGGGCGGGCGGCAATCAGCCCCAGCATTTT.